Listed below are T cell receptor beta chains from one sample, sequenced in a study of CD8 T cells in Susac syndrome. TCRdb re-derived calls from the immunoSEQ multiplex PCR reads in MiXCR, one entry per CDR3 protein. The sample has approximately 170,000 distinct CDR3 sequences, just over 90% seen once. The sequenced material came from CD4+ T cells from PBMCs. These receptors originate from a human donor in good health. Each CDR3 is given with its conserved first and last residue. Fields, in order: J gene, clone size, D gene, V gene, CDR3 protein, CDR3 DNA. A D gene is named only where the DNA matches it firmly. Size tells how often a clone was seen (once, few, many) or the class of an expanded clone, and some rows leave it out.

J: TRBJ2-5
size: few
D: TRBD2
V: TRBV7-9
CDR3: CASSLSGGVETQYF
DNA: TGTGCCAGCAGCTTATCCGGGGGGGTAGAGACCCAGTACTTC

J: TRBJ2-5
size: NA
D: TRBD2
V: TRBV20-1
CDR3: CSARLPSGGETQYF
DNA: TGCAGTGCTAGATTGCCTAGCGGGGGAGAGACCCAGTACTTC

J: TRBJ2-1
size: once
D: TRBD2
V: TRBV13
CDR3: CASSKGPSGANNEQFF
DNA: TGTGCCAGCAGCAAGGGGCCTAGCGGGGCCAACAATGAGCAGTTCTTC

J: TRBJ2-2
size: NA
D: TRBD1
V: TRBV3-1
CDR3: CASSQAGQGATGELFF
DNA: TGTGCCAGCAGCCAAGCGGGCCAGGGGGCGACCGGGGAGCTGTTTTTT

J: TRBJ2-2
size: NA
D: NA
V: TRBV27
CDR3: CASGQWTPNTGELFF
DNA: TGTGCCAGCGGACAGTGGACACCGAACACCGGGGAGCTGTTTTTT

J: TRBJ1-2
size: NA
D: TRBD1
V: TRBV7-9
CDR3: CASSFEGRGIVGYTF
DNA: TGTGCCAGCAGCTTCGAAGGCAGGGGGATCGTTGGCTACACCTTC

J: TRBJ1-2
size: once
D: NA
V: TRBV12-3/TRBV12-4
CDR3: CASSLGRYGYTF
DNA: TGTGCCAGCAGTTTAGGGAGGTATGGCTACACCTTC

J: TRBJ1-6
size: NA
D: TRBD1
V: TRBV19
CDR3: CASSIERDRANSPLHF
DNA: TGTGCCAGTAGTATAGAACGGGACAGGGCCAATTCACCCCTCCACTTT

J: TRBJ2-2
size: few
D: TRBD1
V: TRBV9
CDR3: CASSGRDRGRIGELFF
DNA: TGTGCCAGCAGCGGCCGGGACAGGGGGCGGATCGGGGAGCTGTTTTTT

J: TRBJ2-1
size: NA
D: TRBD2
V: TRBV20-1
CDR3: CSAHLAEYNEQFF
DNA: TGCAGTGCCCACCTAGCGGAATACAATGAGCAGTTCTTC

J: TRBJ1-1
size: NA
D: TRBD1
V: TRBV6-1
CDR3: CASSGTGTMNTEAFF
DNA: TGTGCCAGCAGTGGGACAGGAACTATGAACACTGAAGCTTTCTTT

J: TRBJ2-7
size: NA
D: TRBD1
V: TRBV11-1
CDR3: CASSFTQGDEQYF
DNA: TGTGCCAGCAGCTTTACCCAGGGGGACGAGCAGTACTTC

J: TRBJ2-6
size: NA
D: NA
V: TRBV6-5
CDR3: CASSRQVTGANVLTF
DNA: TGTGCCAGCAGTCGACAGGTAACTGGGGCCAACGTCCTGACTTTC

J: TRBJ2-1
size: NA
D: TRBD1
V: TRBV10-3
CDR3: CAISGDRGPNYNEQFF
DNA: TGTGCCATCAGTGGCGACAGGGGGCCCAATTACAATGAGCAGTTCTTC

J: TRBJ2-3
size: NA
D: NA
V: TRBV29-1
CDR3: CSGRRGSTDTQYF
DNA: TGCAGCGGCCGCAGGGGAAGCACAGATACGCAGTATTTT

J: TRBJ2-2
size: NA
D: NA
V: TRBV29-1
CDR3: CSVGSNLITGELFF
DNA: TGCAGCGTTGGTAGCAACCTGATTACCGGGGAGCTGTTTTTT

J: TRBJ2-5
size: NA
D: TRBD2
V: TRBV20-1
CDR3: CSARETLAGDYETQYF
DNA: TGCAGTGCTAGAGAGACACTAGCGGGGGACTACGAGACCCAGTACTTC

J: TRBJ2-2
size: NA
D: NA
V: TRBV5-6
CDR3: CASSLVAGELFF
DNA: TGTGCCAGCAGCTTGGTTGCCGGGGAGCTGTTTTTT

J: TRBJ1-4
size: NA
D: TRBD1
V: TRBV6-6
CDR3: CASRDRGQGNEKLFF
DNA: TGTGCCAGCAGGGACAGGGGGCAGGGTAATGAAAAACTGTTTTTT

J: TRBJ1-1
size: NA
D: TRBD1
V: TRBV2
CDR3: CASSSLGTANTEAFF
DNA: TGTGCCAGCAGCTCTCTGGGGACAGCCAACACTGAAGCTTTCTTT

J: TRBJ2-5
size: NA
D: TRBD1
V: TRBV24-1
CDR3: CATSDSGTGGRTQYF
DNA: TGTGCCACCAGTGATTCAGGGACAGGGGGCCGGACCCAGTACTTC

J: TRBJ2-7
size: NA
D: NA
V: TRBV5-4
CDR3: CASRPRELADAPEQYF
DNA: TGTGCCAGCAGACCCCGGGAGTTGGCAGATGCCCCCGAGCAGTACTTC

J: TRBJ2-2
size: NA
D: TRBD2
V: TRBV2
CDR3: CASSYTSAYTGELFF
DNA: TGTGCCAGCAGTTACACTAGCGCCTACACCGGGGAGCTGTTTTTT

J: TRBJ1-1
size: NA
D: TRBD1
V: TRBV5-4
CDR3: CASSPDRGNTEAFF
DNA: TGTGCCAGCAGCCCCGACAGGGGGAACACTGAAGCTTTCTTT

J: TRBJ1-5
size: once
D: NA
V: TRBV5-6
CDR3: CASSLAGAGRQPQHF
DNA: TGTGCCAGCAGCTTGGCCGGGGCAGGGAGGCAGCCCCAGCATTTT

J: TRBJ1-5
size: once
D: NA
V: TRBV5-1
CDR3: CASSLLGGGNQPQHF
DNA: TGCGCCAGCAGCTTGCTAGGGGGAGGTAATCAGCCCCAGCATTTT

J: TRBJ1-2
size: NA
D: NA
V: TRBV7-9
CDR3: CASSLWPEGYTF
DNA: TGTGCCAGCAGCCTCTGGCCGGAGGGCTACACCTTC

J: TRBJ2-2
size: NA
D: NA
V: TRBV11-2
CDR3: CASSQVDTGELFF
DNA: TGTGCCAGCAGCCAGGTGGACACCGGGGAGCTGTTTTTT

J: TRBJ1-5
size: NA
D: NA
V: TRBV6-2/TRBV6-3
CDR3: CASSTDRYQPQHF
DNA: TGTGCCAGCAGCACGGACAGATATCAGCCCCAGCATTTT

J: TRBJ2-7
size: NA
D: NA
V: TRBV2
CDR3: CASSEAQGYYEQYF
DNA: TGTGCCAGCAGTGAAGCGCAGGGTTACTACGAGCAGTACTTC

J: TRBJ2-3
size: NA
D: TRBD2
V: TRBV7-6
CDR3: CASSFASGGPITDTQYF
DNA: TGTGCCAGCAGCTTCGCTAGCGGGGGGCCGATCACAGATACGCAGTATTTT

J: TRBJ1-1
size: NA
D: TRBD1
V: TRBV7-2
CDR3: CASSPRQGPTEAFF
DNA: TGTGCCAGCAGCCCCCGACAGGGCCCCACTGAAGCTTTCTTT

J: TRBJ1-2
size: NA
D: NA
V: TRBV27
CDR3: CASSLSGGGGYTF
DNA: TGTGCCAGCAGTTTATCGGGGGGTGGCGGCTACACCTTC

J: TRBJ1-5
size: NA
D: TRBD1
V: TRBV11-2
CDR3: CASSIQQGQPQHF
DNA: TGTGCCAGCAGCATCCAACAGGGGCAGCCCCAGCATTTT

J: TRBJ2-1
size: NA
D: TRBD2
V: TRBV3-1
CDR3: CASSDSVTSGGAQEQFF
DNA: TGTGCCAGCAGCGACAGTGTGACTAGCGGGGGGGCTCAGGAGCAGTTCTTC

J: TRBJ2-6
size: NA
D: NA
V: TRBV12-3/TRBV12-4
CDR3: CASSHSPGAGANVLTF
DNA: TGTGCCAGCAGTCATTCCCCGGGGGCTGGGGCCAACGTCCTGACTTTC

J: TRBJ2-1
size: NA
D: TRBD1
V: TRBV7-9
CDR3: CASTPQGDEQFF
DNA: TGTGCCAGCACCCCCCAGGGGGATGAGCAGTTCTTC

J: TRBJ2-7
size: once
D: TRBD1
V: TRBV10-3
CDR3: CAIRVGQGESYEQYF
DNA: TGTGCCATCAGAGTGGGGCAGGGGGAGTCCTACGAGCAGTACTTC

J: TRBJ2-3
size: NA
D: NA
V: TRBV6-5
CDR3: CASSYSPFSGGTDTQYF
DNA: TGTGCCAGCAGTTACTCGCCTTTTTCGGGGGGCACAGATACGCAGTATTTT

J: TRBJ1-2
size: once
D: NA
V: TRBV5-1
CDR3: CASSLRAIDNYGYTF
DNA: TGCGCCAGCAGCTTGAGGGCAATCGATAACTATGGCTACACCTTC

J: TRBJ2-7
size: NA
D: NA
V: TRBV7-9
CDR3: CASSVSGESSYEQYF
DNA: TGTGCCAGCAGCGTGTCAGGGGAGAGCTCCTACGAGCAGTACTTC

J: TRBJ2-7
size: NA
D: NA
V: TRBV12-3/TRBV12-4
CDR3: CASRPRTDSYEQYF
DNA: TGTGCCAGCAGGCCCAGGACGGACTCCTACGAGCAGTACTTC